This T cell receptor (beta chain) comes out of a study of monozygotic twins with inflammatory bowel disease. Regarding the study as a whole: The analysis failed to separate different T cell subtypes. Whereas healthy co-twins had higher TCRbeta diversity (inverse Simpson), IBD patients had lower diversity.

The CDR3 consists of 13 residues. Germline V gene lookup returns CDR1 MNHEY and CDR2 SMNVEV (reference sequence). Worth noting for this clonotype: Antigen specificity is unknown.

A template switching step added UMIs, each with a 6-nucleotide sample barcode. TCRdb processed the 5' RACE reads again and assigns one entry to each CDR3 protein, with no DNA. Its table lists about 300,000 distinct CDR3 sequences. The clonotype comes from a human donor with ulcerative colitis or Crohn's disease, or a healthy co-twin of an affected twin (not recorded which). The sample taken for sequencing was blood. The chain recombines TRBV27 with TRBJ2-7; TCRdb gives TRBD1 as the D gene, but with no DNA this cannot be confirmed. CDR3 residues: CASSAPPPYEQYF.